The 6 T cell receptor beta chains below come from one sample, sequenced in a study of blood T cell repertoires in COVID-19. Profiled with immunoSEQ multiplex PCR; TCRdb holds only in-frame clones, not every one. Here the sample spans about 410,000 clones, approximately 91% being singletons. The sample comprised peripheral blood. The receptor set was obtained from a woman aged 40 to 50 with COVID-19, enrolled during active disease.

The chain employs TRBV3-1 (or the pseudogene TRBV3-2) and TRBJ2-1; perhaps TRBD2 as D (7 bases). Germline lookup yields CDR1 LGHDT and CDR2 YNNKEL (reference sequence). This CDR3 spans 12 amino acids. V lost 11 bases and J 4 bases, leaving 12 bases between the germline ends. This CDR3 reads CASGGLYNEQFF. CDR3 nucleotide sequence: TGTGCCTCCGGGGGGCTGTACAATGAGCAGTTCTTC.

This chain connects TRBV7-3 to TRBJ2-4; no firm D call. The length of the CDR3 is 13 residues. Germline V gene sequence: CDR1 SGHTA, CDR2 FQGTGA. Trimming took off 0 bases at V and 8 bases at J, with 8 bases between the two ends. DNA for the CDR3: TGTGCCAGCAGCTTAACGTTGCAGGACATTCAGTACTTC. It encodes CASSLTLQDIQYF.

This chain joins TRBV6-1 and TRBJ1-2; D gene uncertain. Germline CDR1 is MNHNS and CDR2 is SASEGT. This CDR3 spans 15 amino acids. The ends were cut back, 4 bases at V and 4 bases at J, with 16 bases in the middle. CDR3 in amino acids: CASSVTPTSGYGYTF. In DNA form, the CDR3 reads TGTGCCAGCAGTGTCACCCCCACGTCCGGCTATGGCTACACCTTC.

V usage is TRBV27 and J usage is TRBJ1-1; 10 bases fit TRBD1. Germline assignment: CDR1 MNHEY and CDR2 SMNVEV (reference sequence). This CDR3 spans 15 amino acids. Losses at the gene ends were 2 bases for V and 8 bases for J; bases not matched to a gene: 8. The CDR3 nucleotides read TGTGCCAGCAGTTTAGTGGGACAGGGGATTTCGGAAGCTTTCTTT. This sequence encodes CASSLVGQGISEAFF.

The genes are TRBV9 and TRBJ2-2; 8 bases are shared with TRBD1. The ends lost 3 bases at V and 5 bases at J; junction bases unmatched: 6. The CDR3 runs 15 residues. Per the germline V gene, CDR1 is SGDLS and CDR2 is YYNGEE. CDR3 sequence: CASSERTGRTGELFF. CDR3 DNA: TGTGCCAGCAGCGAAAGGACAGGGCGAACCGGGGAGCTGTTTTTT.

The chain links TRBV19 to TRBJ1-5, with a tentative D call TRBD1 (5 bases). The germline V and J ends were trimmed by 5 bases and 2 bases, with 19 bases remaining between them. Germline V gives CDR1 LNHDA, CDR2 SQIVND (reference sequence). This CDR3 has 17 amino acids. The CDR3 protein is CASSFASGGLGNQPQHF. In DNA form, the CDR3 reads TGTGCCAGTAGTTTCGCCTCTGGGGGGTTGGGCAATCAGCCCCAGCATTTT.